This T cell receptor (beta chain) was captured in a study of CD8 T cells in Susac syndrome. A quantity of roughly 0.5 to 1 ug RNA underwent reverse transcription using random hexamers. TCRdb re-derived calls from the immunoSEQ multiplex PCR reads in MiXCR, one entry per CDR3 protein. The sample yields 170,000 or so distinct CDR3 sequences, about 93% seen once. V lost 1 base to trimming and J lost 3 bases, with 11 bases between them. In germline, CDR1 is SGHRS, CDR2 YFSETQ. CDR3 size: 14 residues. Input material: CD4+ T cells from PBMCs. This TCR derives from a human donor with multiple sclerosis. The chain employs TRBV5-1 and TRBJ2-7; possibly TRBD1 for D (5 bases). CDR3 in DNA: TGCGCCAGCAGCTTGAGGGGCAGAAACTACGAGCAGTACTTC. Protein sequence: CASSLRGRNYEQYF. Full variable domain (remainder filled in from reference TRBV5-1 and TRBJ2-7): KAGVTQTPRYLIKTRGQQVTLSCSPISGHRSVSWYQQTPGQGLQFLFEYFSETQRNKGNFPGRFSGRQFSNSRSEMNVSTLELGDSALYLCASSLRGRNYEQYFGPGTRLTVT.